Sequencing of this TCR beta chain was carried out in a study of CXCR3-negative and CXCR3-positive naive CD8 T cells. Libraries of TRB cDNA were made by 5' RACE and carried UMIs. TCRdb processed the 5' RACE reads again and assigns one entry to each CDR3 protein, with no DNA. The sample spans approximately 60,000 distinct CDR3 sequences; the ten largest clones claim 23%. Germline values: CDR1 LNHDA, CDR2 SQIVND (reference sequence). There are 15 residues in the CDR3. The TCR comes from a human donor in good health. Some clones in this sample may be carry-over from other donors' samples. V gene TRBV19 combines with J gene TRBJ2-1; TCRdb names TRBD2, which stays unverified in the absence of DNA. Input material: memory CD8+ T cells from blood. The CDR3 spells CASSWDSRFGNEQFF.